This TCR beta chain was obtained from a study of blood T cell repertoires in COVID-19. Study-level background: Material from acute and convalescent COVID-19 was sourced from the United States, Italy and Spain. T cells, B-cell-depleted T cells, or PBMCs supplied cDNA or gDNA.

In the source study's methods: For nucleated cells, counts were estimated from reference gene primer amplification. The method was immunoSEQ multiplex PCR; TCRdb's version includes in-frame clones alone and lacks a portion of them. The DNA gave D and trimming, while V, J and clone size come from that table. The table includes about 120,000 clones, roughly 79% detected once. The receptor comes from a human donor in a cohort sampled during active COVID-19. Sequenced: peripheral blood.

The CDR3: CASSGAGAGDTQYF. The CDR3 nucleotides read TGTGCCAGCAGTGGGGCGGGAGCGGGAGATACGCAGTATTTT. The rearrangement joins TRBV25-1 to TRBJ2-3; TRBD2 aligns across 7 bases. This CDR3 is built from 14 residues. Germline-derived CDR1 and CDR2 are MGHDK and SYGVNS. V lost 4 bases to trimming and J lost 5 bases; unmatched junction nucleotides: 6.